This TCR beta chain is drawn from a study of blood T cell repertoires in COVID-19. Study-wide background: The origin of the acute and convalescent COVID-19 samples was the United States, Italy and Spain.

The protocol was immunoSEQ multiplex PCR, while the TCRdb copy is restricted to in-frame clones and leaves out a portion. The sample lists approximately 97,000 clones; 90% were seen once. CDR1 is SGHRS and CDR2 is YFSETQ in the germline V gene. This CDR3 has 15 residues. V lost 2 bases and J lost 4, with 14 bases in between. This clonotype was obtained from a man aged 55 to 70 with acute or convalescent COVID-19. The chain has TRBV5-1 and TRBJ2-3; weak D call: TRBD2 (5 bases). Sequenced sample: peripheral blood. This CDR3 is CASSFNGVGADTQYF. CDR3 nucleotide sequence: TGCGCCAGCAGCTTTAACGGGGTAGGTGCAGATACGCAGTATTTT.